The 19 T cell receptor beta chains below all came from one sample that was sequenced in a study of blood T cells in healthy people across ages. A J-beta primer mix and a sample-barcoded 5' primer were used in a second PCR of roughly 7 to 12 cycles. TCRdb analysed the 5' RACE reads with MiXCR anew, one entry per CDR3 protein. The sample consists of roughly 500,000 distinct CDR3 sequences, 27% of them appearing once. The specimen was blood. These TCRs come from a woman in her 70s in good health.

For this clonotype: The junction departs from the called germline gene at one end, perhaps through a read error. The chain links TRBV7-9 to TRBJ1-4; 8 bases align to TRBD1. This CDR3 has 15 residues. CDR1 and CDR2 from the germline V gene are SEHNR and FQNEAQ (reference sequence). The CDR3 is CASGLGTGLNEKLFF. The CDR3 DNA sequence: TGTGCCAGCGGCTTAGGGACAGGCCTTAATGAAAAACTGTTTTTT.

This chain joins TRBV4-3 and TRBJ2-7, with 7 bases aligning to TRBD1. The CDR3 is 15 residues long. V lost 2 bases to trimming and J lost 3 bases; unmatched junction nucleotides: 7. CDR1 is LGHNA, CDR2 YSLEER, per germline. CDR3 sequence (DNA): TGCGCCAGCAGCCAACAACAGGGGCCCGGCTACGAGCAGTACTTC. Its protein product is CASSQQQGPGYEQYF.

This clonotype was seen only a few times. The V gene is TRBV9, the J gene TRBJ1-4; 8 bases agree with TRBD1. The CDR3 is 14 amino acids. V dropped 3 bases and J dropped 8; count of bases not matched to a gene: 6. CDR1 is SGDLS and CDR2 is YYNGEE in the germline V gene. The CDR3 loop reads CASSARQGSEKLFF. DNA for the CDR3: TGTGCCAGCAGCGCCCGACAGGGGAGCGAAAAACTGTTTTTT.

This clonotype was observed a handful of times. The J gene is TRBJ2-6, the V gene TRBV12-3 or TRBV12-4; D might be TRBD1 or TRBD2, each matching 5 bases. The V and J ends lost 3 bases and 1 base respectively, with 10 bases between them. This CDR3 contains 16 residues. CDR3 bases: TGTGCCAGCAGTTTCTCAGGGAGTTCTGGGGCCAACGTCCTGACTTTC. It specifies CASSFSGSSGANVLTF.

For this clonotype: A much larger clone is a single base away; this may be a read error. The chain couples TRBV11-1 to TRBJ2-3; D call uncertain. Germline V gene data show CDR1 as SGHAT and CDR2 as FQDESV (reference sequence). The CDR3 is 13 amino acids. Between the trimmed V and J ends, which lost 0 bases and 4 bases, there was a span of 5 bases. CDR3 loop: CASSLAPADTQYF. The CDR3 DNA is TGTGCCAGCAGCTTAGCGCCCGCAGATACGCAGTATTTT.

This rearrangement joins TRBV20-1 to TRBJ1-2, with 7 bases that match TRBD1. The CDR3 is made up of 13 amino acids. V shed 3 bases and J 7 bases; nucleotides not matched to a gene: 8. The germline gives CDR1 DFQATT, CDR2 SNEGSKA (reference sequence). CDR3 protein: CSASETGYGGYTF. The CDR3 DNA reads TGCAGTGCTAGTGAGACAGGGTACGGTGGCTACACCTTC.

This clonotype was recorded many times. J is TRBJ1-4 and V is TRBV15; maybe TRBD1 (5 bases). The V gene lost 7 bases and the J gene lost 1 base, with 13 bases spanning the gap. This CDR3 is built from 15 residues. The germline V gene encodes CDR1 LNHNV and CDR2 YYDKDF (reference sequence). CDR3 sequence reads: CATTERQRTNEKLFF. CDR3 DNA: TGTGCCACCACCGAGAGACAGAGAACTAATGAAAAACTGTTTTTT.

This clonotype was picked up many times. The chain joins TRBV7-2 to TRBJ1-4; the D gene is possibly TRBD1 (6 bases). CDR1 is SGHTA and CDR2 is FQGNSA in the germline V gene. V was shortened by 6 bases and J by 0 bases, with 8 bases between the two germline ends. This CDR3 is built from 14 residues. CDR3 loop: CASRRTATNEKLFF. The CDR3 nucleotides are TGTGCCAGCAGACGGACAGCAACTAATGAAAAACTGTTTTTT.

This clonotype was observed a few times. The genes are TRBV14 and TRBJ2-6; D is undetermined. CDR1 SGHDN and CDR2 FVKESK come from the germline V gene. Trimming cost V 8 bases and J 0 bases, with 14 bases left between them. This CDR3 region has 16 residues. CDR3 sequence: CASGARISSGANVLTF. As DNA, the CDR3 is TGTGCCAGCGGTGCACGTATTAGCTCTGGGGCCAACGTCCTGACTTTC.

Concerning this clonotype itself: The CDR3 ends on some other residue instead of the conserved phenylalanine or tryptophan, so this is likely a read error. The V call is TRBV20-1, the J call TRBJ2-3, with 10 nucleotides matching TRBD2. Germline lookup yields CDR1 DFQATT and CDR2 SNEGSKA (reference sequence). Trimming cost V 0 bases and J 3 bases; bases outside gene matches: 12. The CDR3 is 18 amino acids. CDR3 nucleotides: TGCAGTGCTAGAGACGGTAGGGCTAGCGGGAGTTTGACAGATACGCAGTATCTT. Protein sequence: CSARDGRASGSLTDTQYL.

This clonotype was counted between two and nine times. This chain links TRBV25-1 with TRBJ1-2; 8 positions match TRBD1. V lost 6 bases, J lost 6 bases, and 9 bases stayed unmatched. CDR3 length equals 14 residues. Looked up from germline, CDR1 is MGHDK and CDR2 is SYGVNS. The CDR3 coding sequence is TGTGCCAGCAGGACGACAGGGGAGGGAGATGGCTACACCTTC. Amino acids: CASRTTGEGDGYTF.

As concerns this clonotype: This may come from a read error, since a much larger clone is one base off. The chain has TRBV9 and TRBJ1-5; D remains ambiguous. This CDR3 comprises 13 residues. The germline V gene has CDR1 SGDLS and CDR2 YYNGEE. The ends were cut back, 4 bases at V and 8 bases at J, with 13 bases in the middle. This chain's CDR3 is CASSMRSLEPQHF. The CDR3 coding sequence is TGTGCCAGCAGCATGAGGTCCCTGGAGCCCCAGCATTTT.

This chain uses TRBV7-2 with TRBJ2-5; D not certain. Judging by the DNA end, TRBJ2-1 fits better; the J call may be wrong. The length of the CDR3 is 13 residues. Germline loops: CDR1 SGHTA, CDR2 FQGNSA. The CDR3 DNA reads as TGTGCCAGCAGCCGCGTCGGCAGCCTTGAGCAGTTCTTC. Its translation: CASSRVGSLEQFF.

This clonotype was counted only a few times. The CDR3 DNA reads as TGTGCCACCAGCAGAGGACAGGGCTCGCGAGAGACCCAGTACTTC. Its translation: CATSRGQGSRETQYF. J is TRBJ2-5 and V is TRBV15; 7 bases are shared with TRBD1. V shed 1 base, J shed 4 bases, and the junction held 6 bases outside the gene matches. CDR1 is LNHNV, CDR2 YYDKDF, per germline (reference sequence). The CDR3 is made up of 15 amino acids.

The chain links TRBV29-1 to TRBJ2-1; unclear D gene. The germline CDR1 and CDR2 sequences are SQVTM and ANQGSEA. This CDR3 has 14 residues. V lost 7 bases and J 2 bases, leaving 15 bases between the germline ends. CDR3 nucleotides: TGCAGCGCCACCTTGGGCGGCGCCTACAATGAGCAGTTCTTC. Protein: CSATLGGAYNEQFF.

This clonotype showed up just a few times. The V gene is TRBV18, the J gene TRBJ2-7; D call uncertain. Germline V gives CDR1 KGHSH, CDR2 LQKENI. Trimming stripped 3 bases from V and 3 bases from J, with 12 bases between. This CDR3 spans 14 amino acids. The CDR3 is CASSPVGVRYEQYF. The CDR3 region has the DNA TGTGCCAGCTCACCCGTGGGTGTACGCTACGAGCAGTACTTC.

The gene calls are TRBV7-2 and TRBJ2-2; the match to TRBD2 covers 7 bases. Germline assignment: CDR1 SGHTA and CDR2 FQGNSA. The CDR3 extends over 14 amino acids. V gave up 2 bases and J gave up 6 bases; unmatched junction bases: 3. CDR3 in DNA: TGTGCCAGCAGCTTAATCCTAGCGGCCGGGGAGCTGTTTTTT. As protein: CASSLILAAGELFF.

This chain connects TRBV5-1 to TRBJ1-4, with D possibly matching TRBD1 (5 bases). Germline V lookup: CDR1 SGHRS, CDR2 YFSETQ. The V and J ends lost 6 bases and 7 bases respectively, with 16 bases between them. This CDR3 contains 14 residues. In DNA form, the CDR3 reads TGCGCCAGCACCGGGGACGGACGGGGTGAAAAACTGTTTTTT. Translation: CASTGDGRGEKLFF. Supplemented by reference TRBV5-1 and TRBJ1-4, the full variable domain reads KAGVTQTPRYLIKTRGQQVTLSCSPISGHRSVSWYQQTPGQGLQFLFEYFSETQRNKGNFPGRFSGRQFSNSRSEMNVSTLELGDSALYLCASTGDGRGEKLFFGSGTQLSVL.

The chain couples TRBV12-3 or TRBV12-4 to TRBJ1-1, with a tentative D call TRBD1 (5 bases). This CDR3 is 14 amino acids long. Trimming removed 5 bases at V and 4 bases at J, with 14 bases between. The CDR3 DNA follows: TGTGCCAGCAGTCTAGAGACCAGGGTCACTGAAGCTTTCTTT. It translates to CASSLETRVTEAFF.